The next 24 T cell receptor beta chains were all read from a single sample in a study of blood T cell repertoires in COVID-19. Measured with immunoSEQ multiplex PCR; TCRdb has only the in-frame clones, and not every one. The table lists just over 150,000 clones, roughly nine tenths of them singletons. Sequenced sample: peripheral blood. The receptors were gathered from a woman in her seventies with acute or convalescent COVID-19.

The chain employs TRBV3-1 (or the pseudogene TRBV3-2) and TRBJ1-6, with 10 bases aligning to TRBD1. The CDR3 is 17 residues long. J lost 4 bases, V lost 1 base, and 4 bases had no gene match. CDR1 is LGHDT and CDR2 is YNNKEL in the germline V gene (reference sequence). The CDR3 region is CASSQARDRGYNSPLHF. CDR3 nucleotide sequence: TGTGCCAGCAGCCAAGCCCGGGACAGGGGTTATAATTCACCCCTCCACTTT.

V and J are TRBV6-5 and TRBJ1-2, with D uncertain. The V gene lost 5 bases and the J gene lost 5 bases, with 18 bases spanning the gap. This CDR3 comprises 15 residues. From germline, CDR1 is MNHEY and CDR2 SVGAGI. For the CDR3, the DNA is TGTGCCAGCAGTAGTGATCTGGGCCCCTCATATGGCTACACCTTC. This gives the protein CASSSDLGPSYGYTF.

The V call is TRBV29-1, the J call TRBJ2-3, with D possibly being TRBD2 (5 bases). This CDR3 has 14 residues. CDR1 and CDR2 (germline): SQVTM, ANQGSEA. Between the trimmed V and J ends, which lost 4 bases and 1 base, there was a span of 12 bases. This CDR3 reads CSVGGRGGTDTQYF. The CDR3 bases are TGCAGCGTTGGAGGGCGCGGAGGCACAGATACGCAGTATTTT.

This clone was seen only a few times. The rearrangement links TRBV28 to TRBJ1-2; no clear D gene. Germline CDR1 and CDR2: MDHEN and SYDVKM. The V gene lost 2 bases and the J gene lost 2 bases, with 9 bases spanning the gap. The CDR3 contains 14 residues. The CDR3: CASSLPGGNYGYTF. CDR3 in DNA: TGTGCCAGCAGTTTACCAGGCGGGAACTATGGCTACACCTTC.

This clone showed up just once. The DNA for the CDR3 is TGTGCCAGCAGCGTGGGACTAGGGTATGAGCAGTTCTTC. Protein: CASSVGLGYEQFF. The gene calls are TRBV9 and TRBJ2-1; 8 bases line up with TRBD2. V shed 2 bases, J shed 8 bases, and the junction held 3 bases outside the gene matches. This CDR3 spans 13 amino acids. Germline V lookup: CDR1 SGDLS, CDR2 YYNGEE.

The V call is TRBV6-4, the J call TRBJ2-2; 9 bases line up with TRBD2. Germline V CDR1 and CDR2: MRHNA, SNTAGT. There are 17 residues in the CDR3. Trimming took 5 bases from V and 3 from J; bases not matched to a gene: 10. CDR3 in DNA: TGTGCCAGCAGTCCTGATCGACTAGCGGCGTACACCGGGGAGCTGTTTTTT. Translation gives CASSPDRLAAYTGELFF.

The rearrangement joins TRBV14 to TRBJ1-2; a weak D match, TRBD1 (5 bases). The CDR3 sequence is 15 residues long. The V gene lost 3 bases and the J gene lost 4 bases, with 15 bases spanning the gap. Germline V gene data show CDR1 as SGHDN and CDR2 as FVKESK. The CDR3 reads CASSQFVGEGYGYTF. The CDR3 region has the DNA TGTGCCAGCAGCCAGTTCGTGGGGGAGGGCTATGGCTACACCTTC. Variable domain in full (rest from reference TRBV14 and TRBJ1-2): EAGVTQFPSHSVIEKGQTVTLRCDPISGHDNLYWYRRVMGKEIKFLLHFVKESKQDESGMPNNRFLAERTGGTYSTLKVQPAELEDSGVYFCASSQFVGEGYGYTFGSGTRLTVV.

Only one count was recorded for this clone. The chain has TRBV28 and TRBJ1-1; 9 bases are a match to TRBD1. CDR3 length: 16 residues. The germline V gene has CDR1 MDHEN and CDR2 SYDVKM. V trimming: 6 bases; J trimming: 4 bases; junction bases outside the gene matches: 12. The CDR3 nucleotides read TGTGCCAGCAGGTCCCGGGACAGGGTACGTGGCACTGAAGCTTTCTTT. It translates to CASRSRDRVRGTEAFF.

The genes are TRBV19 and TRBJ2-2; tentative D call: TRBD1 (5 bases). The CDR3 extends over 16 amino acids. CDR1 is LNHDA and CDR2 is SQIVND in the germline V gene (reference sequence). Trimming removed 4 bases at V and 3 bases at J, with 15 bases between. The CDR3 loop is CASSREGARYTGELFF. As DNA, the CDR3 is TGTGCCAGTAGTAGAGAAGGGGCCCGGTACACCGGGGAGCTGTTTTTT.

This chain connects TRBV27 to TRBJ1-4, with no clear D. This CDR3 has 14 amino acids. The germline CDR1 and CDR2 sequences are MNHEY and SMNVEV (reference sequence). Trimming stripped 3 bases from V and 8 bases from J, with 13 bases between. Here the CDR3 reads CASSFSVLGEKLFF. CDR3 coding DNA: TGTGCCAGCAGTTTTAGTGTTCTCGGGGAAAAACTGTTTTTT.

The chain uses TRBV27 and TRBJ1-4; 10 positions match TRBD1. Germline-derived CDR1 and CDR2 are MNHEY and SMNVEV (reference sequence). This CDR3 has 16 residues. V lost 4 bases to trimming and J lost 6 bases; unmatched junction nucleotides: 8. CDR3 bases: TGTGCCAGCAGTTCCCTCGGACAGGGGGTTCATGAAAAACTGTTTTTT. Protein product: CASSSLGQGVHEKLFF.

The gene calls are TRBV5-1 and TRBJ2-3, with D uncertain. Germline V gene sequence: CDR1 SGHRS, CDR2 YFSETQ. Trimming stripped 0 bases from V and 1 base from J, with 3 bases between. This CDR3 is 13 amino acids long. CDR3 nucleotides: TGCGCCAGCAGCTTGGCCGGCACAGATACGCAGTATTTT. Amino acids: CASSLAGTDTQYF.

This chain links TRBV6-2 or TRBV6-3 with TRBJ2-3; 12 bases fit TRBD2. The trim removed 4 bases at V and 1 base at J, leaving 9 bases unmatched. Germline V gene sequence: CDR1 MNHEY, CDR2 SVGEGT. CDR3 length: 18 residues. The CDR3 DNA sequence: TGTGCCAGCAGTTTTGGGACTAGCGGGTTGGAGGGCACAGATACGCAGTATTTT. It specifies CASSFGTSGLEGTDTQYF.

The chain carries TRBV4-3 and TRBJ1-2; D ambiguous. The V gene lost 0 bases and the J gene lost 7 bases, with 12 bases spanning the gap. Germline V gene sequence: CDR1 LGHNA, CDR2 YSLEER. CDR3 length: 14 residues. This CDR3 is CASSQEVGSVGYTF. In DNA, the CDR3 is TGCGCCAGCAGCCAAGAAGTTGGCTCCGTTGGCTACACCTTC.

The J gene is TRBJ2-5, the V gene TRBV7-2, with 7 bases that match TRBD2. CDR1 and CDR2 (germline): SGHTA, FQGNSA. This CDR3 spans 15 amino acids. Trimming at V came to 8 bases and at J to 4 bases, leaving 13 bases not matched to a gene. CDR3 amino acids: CASGGGLQRTETQYF. CDR3 nucleotides: TGTGCCAGCGGGGGGGGACTACAACGTACAGAGACCCAGTACTTC.

The CDR3 DNA sequence: TGTGCCAGCAGCTTAGCTAGCGGGGGCTCGACCGGGGAGCTGTTTTTT. This sequence encodes CASSLASGGSTGELFF. J is TRBJ2-2 and V is TRBV7-2; TRBD2 agrees at 9 bases. The V segment lost 0 bases and the J segment 5 bases; nucleotides outside the gene matches: 4. From germline, CDR1 is SGHTA and CDR2 FQGNSA. This CDR3 contains 16 residues. Filled out from reference TRBV7-2 and TRBJ2-2, the complete variable domain reads GAGVSQSPSNKVTEKGKDVELRCDPISGHTALYWYRQSLGQGLEFLIYFQGNSAPDKSGLPSDRFSAERTGGSVSTLTIQRTQQEDSAVYLCASSLASGGSTGELFFGEGSRLTVL.

The V call is TRBV27, the J call TRBJ1-1; D is undetermined. The CDR3 runs 13 residues. Germline CDR1 MNHEY, CDR2 SMNVEV (reference sequence). The V end was cut by 6 bases, the J end by 1 base, with 9 bases between. The CDR3 DNA follows: TGTGCCAGCAGCCTGGGCTGGAACACTGAAGCTTTCTTT. As protein: CASSLGWNTEAFF.

This chain joins TRBV30 and TRBJ1-2, with D possibly TRBD1 on 5 matching bases. The length of the CDR3 is 14 residues. V was cut by 3 bases and J by 7 bases, with 18 bases left in between. CDR1 and CDR2 from the germline V gene are GTSNPN and SVGIG (reference sequence). CDR3 in amino acids: CAWRVAGSSRGYTF. In nucleotides, the CDR3 is TGTGCCTGGAGGGTCGCAGGGTCGTCTCGTGGCTACACCTTC.

The CDR3 spells CASSYSTGVGNNEQFF. For the CDR3, the DNA is TGTGCCAGCAGTTACTCGACAGGGGTTGGGAACAATGAGCAGTTCTTC. The J gene is TRBJ2-1, the V gene TRBV6-5; TRBD1 matches at 8 bases. The CDR3 length is 16 residues. V was clipped by 0 bases and J by 5 bases; unmatched bases: 6. Germline lookup yields CDR1 MNHEY and CDR2 SVGAGI.

This clone was observed a few times. The chain is built from TRBV2 and TRBJ1-2; perhaps TRBD1 as D (6 bases). V was clipped by 5 bases and J by 7 bases, with 29 bases between them. This CDR3 is 18 amino acids long. The germline CDR1 and CDR2 sequences are SNHLY and FYNNEI. The CDR3 region is CASSQILRGNREFFGYTF. The CDR3 DNA reads as TGTGCCAGCAGTCAAATTTTGAGAGGGAACAGGGAGTTCTTTGGCTACACCTTC.

The chain joins TRBV4-1 to TRBJ2-2, with TRBD1 matching over 11 bases. The V gene's germline CDR1 is MGHRA and CDR2 YSYEKL. With 2 bases clipped from V and 5 bases from J, the junction kept 7 bases outside the gene matches. This CDR3 is 17 amino acids long. As DNA, the CDR3 is TGCGCCAGCAGCCAACTTCCGGGACAGGGGGAGACCGGGGAGCTGTTTTTT. Its translation: CASSQLPGQGETGELFF.

J is TRBJ2-2 and V is TRBV27, with a weak D call TRBD1 (6 bases). The CDR3 is 14 amino acids. Germline CDR1 MNHEY, CDR2 SMNVEV (reference sequence). Trimming pared 6 bases from V and 4 bases from J, leaving 12 bases between. The CDR3 loop reads CASRATGSTGELFF. The CDR3 DNA reads TGTGCCAGCAGGGCGACAGGATCCACCGGGGAGCTGTTTTTT.

The rearrangement joins TRBV7-8 to TRBJ1-5; TRBD1 is a possible D gene (6 bases). The CDR3 extends over 17 amino acids. Looked up from germline, CDR1 is SGHVS and CDR2 is FQNEAQ. V lost 0 bases to trimming and J lost 3 bases, with 15 bases between them. The CDR3 sequence: CASSLARGALTNQPQHF. In DNA, the CDR3 is TGTGCCAGCAGCTTAGCGCGGGGGGCACTAACCAATCAGCCCCAGCATTTT.

V gene TRBV10-3 combines with J gene TRBJ1-2; the D gene is possibly TRBD1 (5 bases). Germline values: CDR1 ENHRY, CDR2 SYGVKD. Trimming left V 10 bases short and J 4 bases short, with 19 bases between. This CDR3 has 14 amino acids. The CDR3 sequence is CASGQQGVRYGYTF. The CDR3 region has the DNA TGTGCCAGCGGCCAACAAGGGGTCCGCTATGGCTACACCTTC.